Presented here are 9 T cell receptor beta chains from one specimen sequenced in a study of blood T cell repertoires in COVID-19. Assay: immunoSEQ multiplex PCR; the TCRdb copy retains only in-frame clones and omits some. Here the sample spans 250,000 or so clones, around 90% being singletons. The source material was peripheral blood. These TCRs come from a man aged 30 to 39 with COVID-19, enrolled during active disease.

V gene TRBV29-1 combines with J gene TRBJ2-7, with TRBD2 matching 11 bases. The length of the CDR3 is 13 residues. V was pared by 3 bases and J by 5 bases, with 3 bases of the junction left unmatched. CDR1 is SQVTM, CDR2 ANQGSEA, per germline. The CDR3 region has the DNA TGCAGCGTTGAGACTAGCGGGGCGGACGAGCAGTACTTC. Residues: CSVETSGADEQYF.

The V and J genes are TRBV6-4 and TRBJ2-2, with 8 bases fitting TRBD1. The V gene's germline CDR1 is MRHNA and CDR2 SNTAGT. The ends lost 4 bases at V and 5 bases at J; junction bases unmatched: 9. The CDR3 is made up of 16 amino acids. The CDR3 DNA reads TGTGCCAGCAGTGCCAAGGACAGGGTTGGGACCGGGGAGCTGTTTTTT. This encodes CASSAKDRVGTGELFF.

The rearrangement uses TRBV2 and TRBJ1-1; D is unclear. CDR3 length: 14 amino acids. V lost 3 bases, J lost 4 bases, and 12 bases lay in between. CDR1 is SNHLY, CDR2 FYNNEI, per germline. The chain's CDR3 is CASSEEGMSTEAFF. The CDR3 DNA is TGTGCCAGCAGTGAGGAGGGTATGAGCACTGAAGCTTTCTTT. Looking up the rest from reference TRBV2 and TRBJ1-1 gives the full variable domain: EPEVTQTPSHQVTQMGQEVILRCVPISNHLYFYWYRQILGQKVEFLVSFYNNEISEKSEIFDDQFSVERPDGSNFTLKIRSTKLEDSAMYFCASSEEGMSTEAFFGQGTRLTVV.

The rearrangement links TRBV6-6 to TRBJ2-3; perhaps TRBD2 as D (5 bases). V was clipped by 9 bases and J by 0 bases, with 16 bases between them. The CDR3 runs to 15 residues. Per the germline V gene, CDR1 is MNHNY and CDR2 is SVGAGI (reference sequence). The CDR3 sequence: CASSPPGSSTDTQYF. For the CDR3, the DNA is TGTGCCAGTTCTCCTCCGGGGTCGAGCACAGATACGCAGTATTTT.

The V call is TRBV19, the J call TRBJ1-2, with D perhaps TRBD1 (6 bases). The germline CDR1 and CDR2 sequences are LNHDA and SQIVND (reference sequence). V lost 2 bases and J lost 4, with 14 bases in between. The CDR3 sequence is 15 residues long. CDR3 coding DNA: TGTGCCAGTAGTATACGGACAGCGAGCATCTATGGCTACACCTTC. Its protein is CASSIRTASIYGYTF.

This CDR3 is CASSQELQGINEQYF. In DNA form, the CDR3 reads TGCGCCAGCAGCCAAGAATTGCAGGGTATCAACGAGCAGTACTTC. This sequence joins TRBV4-1 and TRBJ2-7, with D tentatively TRBD1 (5 bases). Germline V gene data show CDR1 as MGHRA and CDR2 as YSYEKL. The CDR3 sequence is 15 residues long. The V gene lost 0 bases and the J gene lost 5 bases, with 14 bases spanning the gap.

The rearrangement uses TRBV30 and TRBJ1-4; D call uncertain. Trimming removed 1 base from V and 7 bases from J, with 10 bases in between. This CDR3 region has 13 residues. CDR1 is GTSNPN and CDR2 is SVGIG in the germline V gene (reference sequence). The CDR3 nucleotides read TGTGCCTGGAGTGCCGATGCGTTTGAAAAACTGTTTTTT. Residues: CAWSADAFEKLFF.

This chain connects TRBV11-3 to TRBJ2-2; 8 bases line up with TRBD1. The CDR3 sequence is 16 residues long. Germline-derived CDR1 and CDR2 are SGHNT and YENEEA. V shed 5 bases, J shed 0 bases, and the junction held 5 bases outside the gene matches. The CDR3 sequence: CASSPRTGTNTGELFF. CDR3 nucleotides: TGTGCCAGCAGCCCACGGACAGGGACGAACACCGGGGAGCTGTTTTTT.

CDR3: CASSQVHTGNSPLHF. The CDR3 DNA sequence: TGTGCCAGCAGCCAAGTTCACACAGGGAATTCACCCCTCCACTTT. This chain links TRBV14 with TRBJ1-6; D is possibly TRBD1 (6 bases). Per germline, CDR1 SGHDN and CDR2 FVKESK. Trimming cost V 1 base and J 7 bases, with 11 bases left between them. The CDR3 has 15 amino acids.